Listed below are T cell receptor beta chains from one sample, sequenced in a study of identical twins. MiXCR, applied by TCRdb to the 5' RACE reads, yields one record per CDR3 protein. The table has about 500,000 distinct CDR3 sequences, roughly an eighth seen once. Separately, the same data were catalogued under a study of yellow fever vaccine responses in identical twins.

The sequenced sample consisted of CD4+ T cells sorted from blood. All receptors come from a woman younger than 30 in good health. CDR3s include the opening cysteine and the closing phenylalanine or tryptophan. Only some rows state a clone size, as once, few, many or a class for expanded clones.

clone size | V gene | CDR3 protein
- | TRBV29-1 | CSAESVLFLYEQYF
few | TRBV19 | CASSIGSSGTEAFF
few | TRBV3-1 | CASSQAIGSSGNTIYF
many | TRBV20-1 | CSAEKGASGTYEQYF
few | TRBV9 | CASSVAGVPANEQFF
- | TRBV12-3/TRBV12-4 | CASSLVPDASYEQYF
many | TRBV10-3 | CAISESGLAGEQFF
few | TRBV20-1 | CSARSRLNTGELFF
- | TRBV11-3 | CASSSGQAGQETQYF
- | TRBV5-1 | CASSLIAGSTYEQYF
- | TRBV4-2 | CASSQDLPRVETQYF
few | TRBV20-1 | CSARRSGRAGNEQFF
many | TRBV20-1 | CSASPGNTIYF
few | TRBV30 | CAWSSRDGYTDTQYF
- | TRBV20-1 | CSAQSPGQREETQYF
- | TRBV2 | CASLRDTVSYEQYF
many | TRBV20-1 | CSAIKLAVDTDTQYF
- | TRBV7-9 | CASSWGTSGSDEQYF